This TCR beta chain is from a study of CD8 T cells in ankylosing spondylitis. Trimming removed 7 bases at V and 2 bases at J, with 15 bases between. Germline V gene lookup returns CDR1 KGHSH and CDR2 LQKENI. The CDR3 contains 14 residues. Each CDR3 protein is one row after TCRdb ran MiXCR on the 5' RACE reads. The table records about 150,000 distinct CDR3 sequences, around 42% of them present only once. This receptor was obtained from a male donor with ankylosing spondylitis. The V and J genes are TRBV18 and TRBJ2-7; D unresolved. The sequenced material came from synovial fluid, either unsorted or a sorted T cell fraction (not recorded which). As DNA, the CDR3 is TGTGCCAGCTTTTCTGGGTTAGTCCCCTACGAGCAGTACTTC. Protein product: CASFSGLVPYEQYF.